The entry below describes one T cell receptor (beta chain). Source study methods: Reference gene primer amplification yielded estimated nucleated cell counts. Only in-frame clones appear in the TCRdb table, and some are missing; sequencing was by immunoSEQ multiplex PCR. V, J and clone size derive from that table, while D and trimming were established from the DNA sequence. The data hold 75,000 or so clones, with around 83% observed a single time. This sample is part of a study of blood T cell repertoires in COVID-19. Study as a whole: COVID-19 samples from acute and convalescent phases originated in the United States, Italy and Spain. PBMCs, B-cell-depleted T cells, or T cells were the source of the cDNA or gDNA that made up the material.

Germline V gene data show CDR1 as WNHNN and CDR2 as SYGVQD (reference sequence). The V and J ends lost 6 bases and 3 bases respectively, with 17 bases between them. The CDR3 contains 15 residues. This TCR was recovered from a woman between 70 and 85 years old with acute or convalescent COVID-19. This rearrangement joins TRBV10-1 to TRBJ1-1; D unclear. Sequenced input: peripheral blood. CDR3 loop: CASRARPSRDTEAFF. The CDR3 DNA is TGCGCCAGCAGGGCCCGCCCTTCCCGGGACACTGAAGCTTTCTTT.